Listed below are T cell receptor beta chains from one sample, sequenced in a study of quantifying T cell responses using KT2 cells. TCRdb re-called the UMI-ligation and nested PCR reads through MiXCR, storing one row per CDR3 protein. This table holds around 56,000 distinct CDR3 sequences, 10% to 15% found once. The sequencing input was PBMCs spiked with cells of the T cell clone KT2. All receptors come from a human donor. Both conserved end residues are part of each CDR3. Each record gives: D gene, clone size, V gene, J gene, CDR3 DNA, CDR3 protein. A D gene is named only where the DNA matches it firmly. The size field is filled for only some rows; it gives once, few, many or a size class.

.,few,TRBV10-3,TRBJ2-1,TGTGCCATCAGTGAGTCGGGAGGTCTAAATGAGCAGTTCTTC,CAISESGGLNEQFF
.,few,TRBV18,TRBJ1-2,TGTGCCAGCTCACCAGGCGTCGGGGGAGTGAACTATGGCTACACCTTC,CASSPGVGGVNYGYTF
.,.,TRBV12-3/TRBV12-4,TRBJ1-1,TGTGCCAGCAGCTCAGACAGGAACACTGAAGCTTTCTTT,CASSSDRNTEAFF
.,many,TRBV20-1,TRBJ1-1,TGCAGTGCTAGAGCCCTCGGGGTGGGGAACACTGAAGCTTTCTTT,CSARALGVGNTEAFF
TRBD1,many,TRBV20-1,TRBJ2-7,TGCAGTGCTAGAGTCGGGACAGGGAACGAGCAGTACTTC,CSARVGTGNEQYF
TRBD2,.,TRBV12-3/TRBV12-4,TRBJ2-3,TGTGCCAGCAATACGCGGGGGGCCACAGATACGCAGTATTTT,CASNTRGATDTQYF
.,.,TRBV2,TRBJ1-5,TGTGCCAGCAGGAGGGGACTGGGGAGTAGCAATCAGCCCCAGCATTTT,CASRRGLGSSNQPQHF
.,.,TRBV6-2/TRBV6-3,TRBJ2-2,TGTGCCAGCAAGGACGGACCGAACACCGGGGAGCTGTTTTTT,CASKDGPNTGELFF
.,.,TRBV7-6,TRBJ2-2,TGTGCCAGCAGCTCCGAAGTCTGGACCGGGGAGCTGTTTTTT,CASSSEVWTGELFF
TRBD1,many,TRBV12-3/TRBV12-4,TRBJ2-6,TGTGCCAGCAGAGACGGACAGGGTACGATGACTTTC,CASRDGQGTMTF
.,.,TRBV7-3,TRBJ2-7,TGTGCCAGCAGCTCACAGATCGGAGGCGAGCAGTACTTC,CASSSQIGGEQYF
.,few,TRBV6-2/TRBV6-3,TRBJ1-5,TGTGCCAGCAATGAATGGGCAGGGAGAAATCAGCCCCAGCATTTT,CASNEWAGRNQPQHF
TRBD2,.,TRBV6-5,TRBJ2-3,TGTGCCAGCGGGGTGCGGGGGACCACAGATACGCAGTATTTT,CASGVRGTTDTQYF
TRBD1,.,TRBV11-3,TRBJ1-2,TGTGCCAGCAGCAAGGGACAGGGAGAAGCTAACTATGGCTACACCTTC,CASSKGQGEANYGYTF
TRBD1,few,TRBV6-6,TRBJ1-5,TGTGCCAGCAGTTACGGCAGGGGGCAACGGCAGCCCCAGCATTTT,CASSYGRGQRQPQHF
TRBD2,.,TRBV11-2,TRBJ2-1,TGTGCCAGCAGCTTAGAAAGTCGGCTAGCGGGAGATGAGCAGTTCTTC,CASSLESRLAGDEQFF
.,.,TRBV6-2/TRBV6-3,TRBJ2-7,TGTGCCAGCAGTTACTCCGCTGTCGAGCAGTACTTC,CASSYSAVEQYF
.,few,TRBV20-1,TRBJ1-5,TGCAGTGCTAGGGGTCAGGCTGGTGAGCCCCAGCATTTT,CSARGQAGEPQHF
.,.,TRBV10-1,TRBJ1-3,TGCGCCAGCAGTGAAACCGCCGCCTCTGGAAACACCATATATTTT,CASSETAASGNTIYF
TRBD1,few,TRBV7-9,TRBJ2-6,TGTGCCAGCGTTGGGACAGCTAGCTCTGGGGCCAACGTCCTGACTTTC,CASVGTASSGANVLTF
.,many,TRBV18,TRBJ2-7,TGTGCCAGCTCACCCCGGGACACCTACGAGCAGTACTTC,CASSPRDTYEQYF
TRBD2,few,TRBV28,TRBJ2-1,TGTGCCAGCAGACCACCTCAGCGGGGCCGCTCCTACAATGAGCAGTTCTTC,CASRPPQRGRSYNEQFF
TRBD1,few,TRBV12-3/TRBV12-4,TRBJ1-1,TGTGCCAGCAGTCCCGGACAGGGTTGGGACACTGAAGCTTTCTTT,CASSPGQGWDTEAFF
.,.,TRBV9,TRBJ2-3,TGTGCCAGCAGCGTGAGTGTACTTAGCACAGATACGCAGTATTTT,CASSVSVLSTDTQYF
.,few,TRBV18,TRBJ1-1,TGTGCCAGCTCGACGGGCGCGGATACTGAAGCTTTCTTT,CASSTGADTEAFF
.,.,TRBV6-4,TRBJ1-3,TGTGCCAGCAGTGATTTGGGCCGCATCTTCTCTGGAAACACCATATATTTT,CASSDLGRIFSGNTIYF
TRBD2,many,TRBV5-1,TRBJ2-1,TGCGCCAGCAGTCCAACTAGCGGGAGTCCCTACAATGAGCAGTTCTTC,CASSPTSGSPYNEQFF
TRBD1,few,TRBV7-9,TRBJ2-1,TGTGCCAGCATCGCGGAGGGACAGGGGCGCAATGAGCAGTTCTTC,CASIAEGQGRNEQFF
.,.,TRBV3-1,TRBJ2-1,TGTGCCAGCGGCTTCAGTGGTTCGGATGAGCAGTTCTTC,CASGFSGSDEQFF
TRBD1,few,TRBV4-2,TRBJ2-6,TGTGCCAGCAGCCACCGAACAGGGGGAACCATACTTCCTGGGGCCAACGTCCTGACTTTC,CASSHRTGGTILPGANVLTF
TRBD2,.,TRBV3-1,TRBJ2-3,TGTGCCAGCAGCCAAGTTGTAACGGGGGGAAGAGATACGCAGTATTTT,CASSQVVTGGRDTQYF